Listed below are T cell receptor beta chains from one sample, sequenced in a study of early T cells in non-severe SARS-CoV-2 infection. One entry per CDR3 protein results from TCRdb running MiXCR on the 5' RACE reads. This table holds around 64,000 distinct CDR3 sequences, over 10% found once. The source was whole blood, collected at baseline. The source of these receptors is an adult who was a healthcare worker with PCR-confirmed SARS-CoV-2 infection or an uninfected control (not recorded which). CDR3s include the opening cysteine and the closing phenylalanine or tryptophan. Each record gives: D gene, J gene, V gene, clone size, CDR3 protein, CDR3 DNA. A D gene is named only where the DNA matches it firmly. Only part of the rows carry a size: once, few, many, or a class if the clone is expanded.

TRBD1 TRBJ1-5 TRBV7-8 many CASSLVRDRYSNQPQHF TGTGCCAGCAGCTTAGTCCGGGACAGATATAGCAATCAGCCCCAGCATTTT
- TRBJ1-6 TRBV9 - CASSVAPGSSPLHF TGTGCCAGCAGCGTAGCTCCGGGAAGCTCACCCCTCCACTTT
TRBD1 TRBJ1-2 TRBV7-9 - CASSPDRGRGRDGYTF TGTGCCAGCAGCCCGGACAGGGGGCGCGGACGGGATGGCTACACCTTC
- TRBJ1-2 TRBV5-4 - CASSFLWPEGLWGYTF TGTGCCAGCAGCTTTCTCTGGCCAGAGGGGCTTTGGGGCTACACCTTC
TRBD2 TRBJ2-7 TRBV7-2 - CASSLGPGLAGNEQYF TGTGCCAGCAGCTTAGGCCCGGGACTAGCGGGAAACGAGCAGTACTTC
- TRBJ1-3 TRBV9 few CASSRGFSGSGNTIYF TGTGCCAGCAGCAGGGGGTTTTCCGGCTCTGGAAACACCATATATTTT
- TRBJ2-2 TRBV29-1 few CSAIQGGLFF TGCAGCGCAATACAGGGAGGGCTGTTTTTT
TRBD2 TRBJ2-7 TRBV7-3 - CASSSLAGVEQYF TGTGCCAGCAGCTCACTAGCGGGAGTCGAGCAGTACTTC
- TRBJ2-7 TRBV3-1 few CASSHQLEQYF TGTGCCAGCAGCCACCAGTTAGAGCAGTACTTC
- TRBJ1-1 TRBV29-1 - CSVSGRDEAFF TGCAGCGTTTCGGGCAGAGATGAAGCTTTCTTT
TRBD2 TRBJ2-3 TRBV4-1 - CASSQVPGLADTDTQYF TGCGCCAGCAGCCAAGTGCCGGGACTAGCGGACACAGATACGCAGTATTTT
TRBD1 TRBJ2-2 TRBV2 many CASSPLQGATGELFF TGTGCCAGCAGTCCATTACAGGGGGCCACCGGGGAGCTGTTTTTT
TRBD2 TRBJ2-1 TRBV10-3 - CAISESTSGEAYNEQFF TGTGCCATCAGTGAGTCTACTAGCGGAGAAGCCTACAATGAGCAGTTCTTC
- TRBJ2-1 TRBV24-1 - CATSGAGSSREQFF TGTGCCACCAGTGGGGCAGGGTCTAGCCGCGAGCAGTTCTTC
- TRBJ2-2 TRBV11-2 many CASREGLHTGELFF TGTGCCAGCAGGGAGGGACTGCACACCGGGGAGCTGTTTTTT
TRBD1 TRBJ2-2 TRBV18 - CASSPPWTGTGELFF TGTGCCAGCTCACCACCCTGGACAGGGACCGGGGAGCTGTTTTTT
- TRBJ2-5 TRBV25-1 many CASSVGALQETQYF TGTGCCAGCAGTGTCGGGGCATTACAAGAGACCCAGTACTTC
TRBD2 TRBJ2-1 TRBV11-2 - CASSLRTSGRAASGEQFF TGTGCCAGCAGCTTAAGAACTAGCGGGAGGGCGGCCAGTGGTGAGCAGTTCTTC
TRBD1 TRBJ1-2 TRBV6-6 few CASSPQTGNYGYTF TGTGCCAGCAGTCCTCAGACAGGGAACTATGGCTACACCTTC
- TRBJ2-5 TRBV24-1 - CATSDPTEYQETQYF TGTGCCACCAGTGACCCCACAGAGTACCAAGAGACCCAGTACTTC
TRBD1 TRBJ1-6 TRBV4-1 - CASSQADRGKSSYNSPLHF TGCGCCAGCAGCCAAGCTGACAGGGGGAAGAGCTCCTATAATTCACCCCTCCACTTT
- TRBJ1-1 TRBV5-1 many CASSLAGDTEAFF TGCGCCAGCAGCTTGGCTGGGGACACTGAAGCTTTCTTT
- TRBJ2-5 TRBV12-3/TRBV12-4 few CASSLFGTQYF TGTGCCAGCAGTTTATTTGGGACCCAGTACTTC
- TRBJ2-7 TRBV5-1 - CASSLVGSRTYEQYF TGCGCCAGCAGCTTGGTGGGGAGCCGGACCTACGAGCAGTACTTC
- TRBJ2-3 TRBV20-1 - CSANRAPTDTQYF TGCAGTGCTAACAGGGCCCCCACAGATACGCAGTATTTT
- TRBJ2-4 TRBV4-1 - CASSHVIPVSIQYF TGCGCCAGCAGCCACGTTATACCAGTGTCCATTCAGTACTTC
- TRBJ2-1 TRBV4-2 many CASSQRGPDGDEQFF TGTGCCAGCAGCCAGAGGGGACCGGACGGCGATGAGCAGTTCTTC
- TRBJ1-3 TRBV6-6 - CASSYSESGNTIYF TGTGCCAGCAGTTACTCCGAATCAGGAAACACCATATATTTT
- TRBJ2-7 TRBV5-1 - CASSFPGGDEQYF TGCGCCAGCAGCTTCCCAGGGGGGGACGAGCAGTACTTC
TRBD1 TRBJ2-7 TRBV9 few CASSVDPQGAREQYF TGTGCCAGCAGCGTAGATCCGCAGGGGGCGCGGGAGCAGTACTTC
- TRBJ2-3 TRBV7-2 many CASSPAPGTDTQYF TGTGCCAGCAGCCCCGCTCCCGGCACAGATACGCAGTATTTT
- TRBJ2-5 TRBV20-1 few CSATNRDSETQYF TGCAGTGCTACGAACAGAGATTCGGAGACCCAGTACTTC
TRBD2 TRBJ2-2 TRBV5-4 many CASSPGLAGGPGTGELFF TGTGCCAGCAGCCCGGGACTAGCGGGGGGGCCAGGCACCGGGGAGCTGTTTTTT
TRBD2 TRBJ2-1 TRBV12-3/TRBV12-4 - CASSISGRWNEQFF TGTGCCAGCAGTATAAGCGGGAGATGGAATGAGCAGTTCTTC
- TRBJ2-7 TRBV5-5 - CASSLNSDFYEQYF TGTGCCAGCAGCTTGAATAGTGATTTCTACGAGCAGTACTTC
TRBD2 TRBJ2-1 TRBV20-1 many CSATPGTSGDEQFF TGCAGTGCTACCCCTGGGACTAGCGGGGATGAGCAGTTCTTC
- TRBJ1-1 TRBV7-3 - CASSPGPKNTEAFF TGTGCCAGCAGCCCGGGACCGAAGAACACTGAAGCTTTCTTT
TRBD1 TRBJ2-2 TRBV11-2 - CASSLGNRGTGELFF TGTGCCAGCAGCTTGGGAAACAGGGGCACCGGGGAGCTGTTTTTT
- TRBJ1-2 TRBV5-1 - CASSESRGTDGYTF TGCGCCAGCAGCGAGTCCCGGGGGACCGACGGCTACACCTTC
- TRBJ2-1 TRBV11-1 - CASSNSRGIEQFF TGTGCCAGCAGCAACTCCCGGGGGATTGAGCAGTTCTTC
TRBD1 TRBJ1-5 TRBV3-1 - CASSRQGANQPQHF TGTGCCAGCAGCAGACAGGGGGCCAATCAGCCCCAGCATTTT